Each of the 8 T cell receptor beta chains below was sequenced from the same sample in a study of T cell responses to AZD1222 COVID-19 vaccine. The repertoire was sequenced with immunoSEQ multiplex PCR; TCRdb's copy has only in-frame clones and lacks some. The sample lists about 180,000 clones; about 89% were seen once. The source material was peripheral blood, sampled on day 0 of AZD1222 vaccination. Receptor source: an adult in good health.

The chain has TRBV28 and TRBJ1-6, with D uncertain. CDR1 MDHEN and CDR2 SYDVKM come from the germline V gene. CDR3 size: 13 residues. The germline V and J ends were trimmed by 10 bases and 7 bases, with 14 bases remaining between them. DNA for the CDR3: TGTGCCACCTTAGATCTCCGAAATTCACCCCTCCACTTT. This encodes CATLDLRNSPLHF.

The rearrangement uses TRBV10-3 and TRBJ1-2; D is perhaps TRBD1 (6 bases). In germline, CDR1 is ENHRY, CDR2 SYGVKD. CDR3 length: 14 residues. The V end was cut by 0 bases, the J end by 6 bases, with 11 bases between. CDR3 sequence (DNA): TGTGCCATCAGTGAGTCGTCTAGGGGGGATGGCTACACCTTC. Translating it yields CAISESSRGDGYTF.

The table lists this clone with a count of one. This chain joins TRBV3-1 (or the pseudogene TRBV3-2) and TRBJ2-1, with a tentative D call TRBD2 (5 bases). With 3 bases removed from V and 12 bases from J, the gap between germline ends came to 9 bases. Germline values: CDR1 LGHDT, CDR2 YNNKEL (reference sequence). There are 11 residues in the CDR3. CDR3: CASSHRTAQFF. CDR3 DNA sequence: TGTGCCAGCAGCCATCGGACTGCGCAGTTCTTC.

V gene TRBV15 combines with J gene TRBJ1-1; TRBD1 aligns across 7 bases. This CDR3 is 15 amino acids long. V was pared by 1 base and J by 1 base, with 3 bases of the junction left unmatched. CDR1 is LNHNV and CDR2 is YYDKDF in the germline V gene (reference sequence). CDR3 coding DNA: TGTGCCACCAGCAGAGGGAGGACAGGGAACACTGAAGCTTTCTTT. Its protein is CATSRGRTGNTEAFF.

The chain links TRBV19 to TRBJ1-1; D gene uncertain. This CDR3 spans 14 amino acids. Trimming shortened V by 5 bases and J by 0 bases, and 10 bases separated the two germline ends. Germline lookup yields CDR1 LNHDA and CDR2 SQIVND (reference sequence). CDR3: CASSPTLMNTEAFF. The CDR3 DNA sequence: TGTGCCAGTAGTCCGACTCTAATGAACACTGAAGCTTTCTTT.

The chain is built from TRBV11-2 and TRBJ2-2; D is unresolved. Per the germline V gene, CDR1 is SGHAT and CDR2 is FQNNGV. CDR3 length: 17 amino acids. Trimming took 0 bases from V and 1 from J, leaving 12 bases between them. The CDR3 region is CASSLDPPGRNTGELFF. CDR3 DNA: TGTGCCAGCAGCTTAGATCCGCCGGGTAGGAACACCGGGGAGCTGTTTTTT.

This chain links TRBV18 with TRBJ2-2; a weak D match, TRBD1 (6 bases). Germline V gene data show CDR1 as KGHSH and CDR2 as LQKENI. Trimming stripped 6 bases from V and 5 bases from J, with 13 bases between. The CDR3 loop spans 14 amino acids. The CDR3 DNA reads as TGTGCCAGCTCCCTAACAGGGAAGACCGGGGAGCTGTTTTTT. Residues: CASSLTGKTGELFF. The full variable domain, in which reference TRBV18 and TRBJ2-2 provide the parts outside the CDR3, is NAGVMQNPRHLVRRRGQEARLRCSPMKGHSHVYWYRQLPEEGLKFMVYLQKENIIDESGMPKERFSAEFPKEGPSILRIQQVVRGDSAAYFCASSLTGKTGELFFGEGSRLTVL.

The chain has TRBV19 and TRBJ2-2; TRBD1 matches at 8 bases. The length of the CDR3 is 16 residues. Trimming at V came to 7 bases and at J to 5 bases, leaving 12 bases not matched to a gene. Germline-derived CDR1 and CDR2 are LNHDA and SQIVND (reference sequence). Written as DNA, the CDR3 is TGTGCCAGTACCCCCCGCGGACAGGGTCGGACCGGGGAGCTGTTTTTT. This encodes CASTPRGQGRTGELFF. Full variable domain (missing parts from reference TRBV19 and TRBJ2-2): DGGITQSPKYLFRKEGQNVTLSCEQNLNHDAMYWYRQDPGQGLRLIYYSQIVNDFQKGDIAEGYSVSREKKESFPLTVTSAQKNPTAFYLCASTPRGQGRTGELFFGEGSRLTVL.